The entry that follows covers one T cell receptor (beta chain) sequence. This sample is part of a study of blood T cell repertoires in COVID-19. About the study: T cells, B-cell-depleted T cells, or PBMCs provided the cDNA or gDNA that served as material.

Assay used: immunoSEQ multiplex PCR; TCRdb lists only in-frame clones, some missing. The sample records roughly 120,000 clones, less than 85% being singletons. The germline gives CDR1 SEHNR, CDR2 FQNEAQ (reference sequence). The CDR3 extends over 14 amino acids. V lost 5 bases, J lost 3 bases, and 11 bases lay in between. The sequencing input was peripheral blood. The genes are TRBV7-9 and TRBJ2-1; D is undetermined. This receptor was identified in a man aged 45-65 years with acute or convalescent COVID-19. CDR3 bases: TGTGCCAGCAGCGTCACTGATTTCTACAATGAGCAGTTCTTC. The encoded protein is CASSVTDFYNEQFF.